Reported below is one TCR beta chain. This sample includes further DNA sequences coding for the same CDR3. The sample originates from a study of CD8+ T cells in alopecia areata. The treatment denotes: oral pan-JAK inhibitor, 5-10 mg twice daily. Trimming took 0 bases from V and 2 from J; bases not matched to a gene: 6. The germline gives CDR1 LGHNA, CDR2 YNFKEQ. There are 16 residues in the CDR3. The authors extracted RNA and reverse transcribed it into cDNA as the sequencing template. Assay: immunoSEQ multiplex PCR; the TCRdb copy retains only in-frame clones and omits some. The table lists 130,000 to 150,000 clones, 82% of them singletons.

This chain joins TRBV4-2 and TRBJ2-7, with 8 bases aligning to TRBD1. The TCR was taken from a human donor with alopecia areata. The input for sequencing was CD8+ T cells sorted from blood, taken at week 4, from a patient treated with tofacitinib. The CDR3 bases are TGTGCCAGCAGCCAAGAGGGGCAGGGGGCCGCCTACGAGCAGTACTTC. This codes for CASSQEGQGAAYEQYF.